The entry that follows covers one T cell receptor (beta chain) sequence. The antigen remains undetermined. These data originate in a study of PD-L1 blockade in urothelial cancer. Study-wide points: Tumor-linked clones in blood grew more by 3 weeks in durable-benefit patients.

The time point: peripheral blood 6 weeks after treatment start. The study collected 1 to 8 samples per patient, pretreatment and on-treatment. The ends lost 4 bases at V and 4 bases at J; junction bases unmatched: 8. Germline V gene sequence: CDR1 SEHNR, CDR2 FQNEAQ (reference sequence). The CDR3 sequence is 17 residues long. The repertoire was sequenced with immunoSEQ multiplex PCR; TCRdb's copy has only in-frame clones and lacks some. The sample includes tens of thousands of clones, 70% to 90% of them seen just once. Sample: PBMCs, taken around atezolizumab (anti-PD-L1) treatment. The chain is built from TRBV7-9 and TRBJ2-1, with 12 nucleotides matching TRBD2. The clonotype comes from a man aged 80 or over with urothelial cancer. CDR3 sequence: CASSSLTSGSIYNEQFF. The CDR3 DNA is TGTGCCAGCAGCTCACTGACTAGCGGGAGCATTTACAATGAGCAGTTCTTC.